This is a list of T cell receptor beta chains from one sample in a study of Ad26.COV2.S vaccination and SARS-CoV-2 variants. Profiled with immunoSEQ multiplex PCR; TCRdb holds only in-frame clones, not every one. The table has approximately 420,000 clones, 88% seen once. Material: peripheral blood, obtained in a trial of Ad26.COV2.S vaccine versus placebo. All receptors derive from a person between 18 and 65 years old who received the Ad26.COV2.S COVID-19 vaccine or a placebo. Both conserved end residues are part of each CDR3. The D gene is left open where the match is weak. The size field is filled for only some rows; it gives once, few, many or a size class.

D	size	V	J	DNA	CDR3
NA	NA	TRBV18	TRBJ2-1	TGTGCCAGCTCACTACAGGGTTTTAAAAATGAGCAGTTCTTC	CASSLQGFKNEQFF
NA	NA	TRBV3-1/TRBV3-2	TRBJ2-2	TGTGCCAGCAGCCTACTAGACCGGAACACCGGGGAGCTGTTTTTT	CASSLLDRNTGELFF
TRBD2	NA	TRBV30	TRBJ2-1	TGTGCCTGGAGTGTACGTTGGGGGCTAGCGGGGGGCGGAAAGTACAATGAGCAGTTCTTC	CAWSVRWGLAGGGKYNEQFF
NA	NA	TRBV5-5	TRBJ2-3	TGTGCCAGCAGCTTGGAGGGTCGGAGCACAGATACGCAGTATTTT	CASSLEGRSTDTQYF
NA	NA	TRBV3-1/TRBV3-2	TRBJ1-2	TGTGCCAGCAGCCAAGATACCCAGTCCTATGGCTACACCTTC	CASSQDTQSYGYTF
TRBD2	NA	TRBV6-5	TRBJ2-3	TGTGCCAGCAGGGGGGGGGTAGCCGGGCCAGATACGCAGTATTTT	CASRGGVAGPDTQYF
NA	NA	TRBV2	TRBJ1-5	TGTGCCAGCAGTAAGAGGGGTGGACAGCCCCAGCATTTT	CASSKRGGQPQHF
NA	NA	TRBV4-1	TRBJ1-5	TGCGCCAGCAGCAGACAGAGCAATCAGCCCCAGCATTTT	CASSRQSNQPQHF
NA	few	TRBV6-5	TRBJ1-1	TGTGCCAGCACAGGAGGGATGAACACTGAAGCTTTCTTT	CASTGGMNTEAFF
NA	NA	TRBV23-1	TRBJ1-1	TGCGCCAGCAGTCAAACCCTCCTACCTTCGGGGGCGAACACTGAAGCTTTCTTT	CASSQTLLPSGANTEAFF
TRBD1	NA	TRBV7-8	TRBJ1-5	TGTGCCAGCAGCAACGACAGGGGGCGGTTTCAGCCCCAGCATTTT	CASSNDRGRFQPQHF
NA	NA	TRBV27	TRBJ1-2	TGTGCCAGCAGTTTAAGGGGCCAAATAGGCTACACCTTC	CASSLRGQIGYTF
NA	NA	TRBV18	TRBJ2-3	TGTGCCAGCTCCCTACGGCAGGGGAGCACAGATACGCAGTATTTT	CASSLRQGSTDTQYF
NA	few	TRBV27	TRBJ2-7	TGTGCCAGCAGTCCTACCGGTAGCTACGAGCAGTACTTC	CASSPTGSYEQYF
NA	few	TRBV10-3	TRBJ1-4	TGTGCCATCAGTGAGTCTTCGGCAGGGGATGAAAAACTGTTTTTT	CAISESSAGDEKLFF
NA	NA	TRBV27	TRBJ1-1	TGTGCCAGCAGTTTAAGCGGCGGGAACACTGAAGCTTTCTTT	CASSLSGGNTEAFF